This T cell receptor (beta chain) was sequenced in a study of human T cells and chemical hapten exposure. This clonotype was seen only a few times. Its specificity is not known. Time point in this sample: patch test 1, 2 weeks after DPC sensitization. Treatment given: therapeutic diphenylcyclopropenone sensitization with weekly scalp DPC. Unique molecular identifiers were affixed to discrete cDNA molecules within the library. Each CDR3 protein gets one entry after TCRdb re-called the RACE reads with MiXCR. Here the sample spans some 340,000 distinct CDR3 sequences, about 7% being singletons. Findings of the study overall: Sensitizing to DPC left TCRs with a frequency above 1 in 1000 unaltered.

The sample in question was whole blood, obtained in connection with sensitization to the hapten diphenylcyclopropenone (DPC). This TCR came from a woman younger than 30 with alopecia areata. Some clones in this sample may be carry-over from other donors' samples.

In nucleotides, the CDR3 is TGTGCCAGCTCACCACCAACCGAACAGGGGCGGGAGCAGTACTTC. Its translation is CASSPPTEQGREQYF. V and J are TRBV18 and TRBJ2-7; 7 bases fit TRBD1. With V trimmed by 0 bases and J by 7 bases, 9 bases remained unmatched. CDR1 and CDR2 from the germline V gene are KGHSH and LQKENI. The CDR3 runs 15 residues.